The source of this T cell receptor beta chain is a study of long-term antiretroviral therapy in people with HIV. With regard to this clone: Its target is unknown.

Germline V gives CDR1 SGHRS, CDR2 YFSETQ. CDR3 length equals 16 residues. V was pared by 0 bases and J by 1 base, with 1 base of the junction left unmatched. Study results and limitations: Pre-ART clonal expansion yielded clones that dominated the repertoire at all time points. The range of CDR3 lengths in HIV repertoires proved narrower than that found in controls.

The authors ran the immunoSEQ assay, v3.0, at survey level. Data came from immunoSEQ multiplex PCR; TCRdb stores just in-frame clones and leaves some out. The sample has 20,000 to 25,000 clones, about 92% seen once. The sequence was obtained from a woman between 45 and 60 years old with HIV. The chain joins TRBV5-1 to TRBJ2-3, with 11 bases lining up with TRBD2. Sample: unsorted PBMCs, taken 4.4 years after starting antiretroviral therapy. In DNA, the CDR3 is TGCGCCAGCAGCTTGGAGACTAGCGGGGGCACAGATACGCAGTATTTT. It is translated as CASSLETSGGTDTQYF.